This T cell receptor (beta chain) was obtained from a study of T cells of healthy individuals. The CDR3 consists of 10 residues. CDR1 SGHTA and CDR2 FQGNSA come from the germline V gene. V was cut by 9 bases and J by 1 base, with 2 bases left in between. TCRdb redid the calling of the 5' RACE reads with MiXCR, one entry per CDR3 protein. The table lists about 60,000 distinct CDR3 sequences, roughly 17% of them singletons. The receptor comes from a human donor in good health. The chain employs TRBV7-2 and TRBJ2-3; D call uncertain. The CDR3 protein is CASCTDTQYF. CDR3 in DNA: TGTGCCAGTTGCACAGATACGCAGTATTTT.